These T cell receptor beta chains were read from a single sample in a study of siplizumab effects on memory and regulatory T cells. Repertoires were generated with immunoSEQ multiplex PCR, while TCRdb's copy carries only in-frame clones and drops some. Here the sample spans about 13,000 clones, 40% being singletons. These receptors have no identified antigens. Sequencing was performed on CFSE-low (dividing) CD8+ T cells sorted from an allogeneic mixed lymphocyte reaction. The source is a human donor in good health; the cells came from an allogeneic mixed lymphocyte reaction. Both conserved end residues are part of each CDR3. A D gene is named only where the DNA matches it firmly.

V: TRBV19; length: 17; J: TRBJ1-1; D: -; CDR3: CASRAGIYRDQNTEAFF
V: TRBV27; length: 12; J: TRBJ2-5; D: TRBD1; CDR3: CAIGGSQETQYF
V: TRBV15; length: 14; J: TRBJ2-1; D: TRBD2; CDR3: CATSRSGGGSEQFF
V: TRBV27; length: 15; J: TRBJ1-2; D: TRBD1; CDR3: CASSVGQGALGGYTF
V: TRBV27; length: 14; J: TRBJ1-6; D: -; CDR3: CASTRIPLLGPLHF
V: TRBV27; length: 16; J: TRBJ2-5; D: TRBD2; CDR3: CASRPGTSGPQETQYF
V: TRBV9; length: 15; J: TRBJ2-3; D: -; CDR3: CASSVGGGNIDTQYF
V: TRBV4-2; length: 18; J: TRBJ2-3; D: TRBD2; CDR3: CASSQDPTAGGPVDTQYF
V: TRBV30; length: 13; J: TRBJ2-2; D: -; CDR3: CAWSFLNTGELFF
V: TRBV4-2; length: 16; J: TRBJ2-2; D: -; CDR3: CASSQVSGGPTGELFF
V: TRBV11-2; length: 15; J: TRBJ2-7; D: TRBD1; CDR3: CASSPGQGEVGEQYF
V: TRBV7-3; length: 13; J: TRBJ1-5; D: -; CDR3: CASSLEVRQPQHF
V: TRBV19; length: 11; J: TRBJ1-1; D: -; CDR3: CASSVPPEAFF
V: TRBV30; length: 12; J: TRBJ2-7; D: -; CDR3: CAWTAVDYEQYF
V: TRBV4-1; length: 14; J: TRBJ2-7; D: -; CDR3: CASSQAGLSPLPYF
V: TRBV6-5; length: 12; J: TRBJ2-1; D: -; CDR3: CASSYSYNEQFF
V: TRBV9; length: 16; J: TRBJ1-2; D: TRBD1; CDR3: CASSVWGTATNYGYTF
V: TRBV27; length: 17; J: TRBJ1-5; D: -; CDR3: CASSLSSAGADNQPQHF
V: TRBV4-1; length: 13; J: TRBJ2-7; D: -; CDR3: CASSQVQHYEQYF
V: TRBV11-2; length: 15; J: TRBJ1-4; D: -; CDR3: CASSLGAGLWEKLFF
V: TRBV6-5; length: 15; J: TRBJ1-2; D: TRBD1; CDR3: CASSYGAGGIKGYTF
V: TRBV6-5; length: 14; J: TRBJ2-7; D: -; CDR3: CASSPGGTSYEQYF
V: TRBV18; length: 13; J: TRBJ2-7; D: -; CDR3: CASSPPRGYEQYF